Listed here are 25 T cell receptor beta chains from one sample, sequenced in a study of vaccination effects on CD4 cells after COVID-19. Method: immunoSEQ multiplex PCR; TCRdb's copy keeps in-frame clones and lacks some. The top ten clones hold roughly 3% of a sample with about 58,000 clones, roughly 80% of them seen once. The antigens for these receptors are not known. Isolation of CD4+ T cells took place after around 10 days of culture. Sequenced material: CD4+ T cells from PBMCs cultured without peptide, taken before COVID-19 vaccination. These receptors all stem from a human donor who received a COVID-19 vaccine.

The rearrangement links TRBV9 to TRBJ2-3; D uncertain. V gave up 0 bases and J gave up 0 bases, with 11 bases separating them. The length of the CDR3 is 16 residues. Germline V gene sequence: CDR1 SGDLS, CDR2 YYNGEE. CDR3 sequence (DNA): TGTGCCAGCAGCGTAGGGATCAGTCAGAGCACAGATACGCAGTATTTT. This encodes CASSVGISQSTDTQYF.

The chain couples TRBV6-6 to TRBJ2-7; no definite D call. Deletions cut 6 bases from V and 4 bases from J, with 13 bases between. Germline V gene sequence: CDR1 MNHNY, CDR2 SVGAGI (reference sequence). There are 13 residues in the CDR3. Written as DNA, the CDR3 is TGTGCCAGCAGCCTCGCAACCTCATACGAGCAGTACGTC. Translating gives CASSLATSYEQYV.

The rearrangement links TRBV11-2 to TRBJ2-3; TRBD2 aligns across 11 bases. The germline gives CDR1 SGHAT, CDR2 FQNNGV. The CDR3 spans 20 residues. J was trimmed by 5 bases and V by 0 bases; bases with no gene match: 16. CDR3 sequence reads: CASSLDLFSGGAGPRDTQYF. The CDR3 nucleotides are TGTGCCAGCAGCTTAGATCTCTTTAGCGGGGGGGCCGGCCCGAGAGATACGCAGTATTTT.

The DNA for the CDR3 is TGTGCCAGCAGTTACTCCCGGGGAGATACGCAGTATTTT. The encoded protein is CASSYSRGDTQYF. The chain is built from TRBV6-5 and TRBJ2-3; possible D gene TRBD2, 5 bases. CDR1 and CDR2 (germline): MNHEY, SVGAGI. V dropped 0 bases and J dropped 5 bases, with 6 bases sitting between them. CDR3 length: 13 amino acids.

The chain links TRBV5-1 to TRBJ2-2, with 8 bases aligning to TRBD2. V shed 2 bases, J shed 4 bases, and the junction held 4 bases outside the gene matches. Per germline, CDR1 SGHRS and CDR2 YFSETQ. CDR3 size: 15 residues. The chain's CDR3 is CASSLAAGATGELFF. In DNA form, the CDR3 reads TGCGCCAGCAGCTTAGCAGCGGGGGCCACCGGGGAGCTGTTTTTT.

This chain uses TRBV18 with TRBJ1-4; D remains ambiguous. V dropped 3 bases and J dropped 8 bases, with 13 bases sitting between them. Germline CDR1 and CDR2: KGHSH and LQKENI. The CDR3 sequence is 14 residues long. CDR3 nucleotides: TGTGCCAGCTCACCTCGGGCAGGTGGGGAAAAACTGTTTTTT. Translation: CASSPRAGGEKLFF.

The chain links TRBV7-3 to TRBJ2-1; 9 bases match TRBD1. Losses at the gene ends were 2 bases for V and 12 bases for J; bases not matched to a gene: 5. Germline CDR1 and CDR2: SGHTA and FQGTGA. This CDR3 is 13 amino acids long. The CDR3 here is CASSLRDRDRQFF. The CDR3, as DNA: TGTGCCAGCAGCTTACGGGACAGGGATCGGCAGTTCTTC.

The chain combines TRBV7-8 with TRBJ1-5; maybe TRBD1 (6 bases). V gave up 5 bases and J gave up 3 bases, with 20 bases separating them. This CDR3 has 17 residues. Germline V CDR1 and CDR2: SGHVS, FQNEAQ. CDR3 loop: CASSPLMWQGINQPQHF. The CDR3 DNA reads TGTGCCAGCAGCCCGCTTATGTGGCAGGGGATCAATCAGCCCCAGCATTTT.

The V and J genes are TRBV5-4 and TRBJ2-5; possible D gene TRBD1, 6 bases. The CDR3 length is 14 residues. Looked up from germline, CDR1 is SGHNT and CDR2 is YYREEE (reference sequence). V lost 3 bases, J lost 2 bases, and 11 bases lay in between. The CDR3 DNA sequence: TGTGCCAGCAGCTCCGGGACACCACAAGAGACCCAGTACTTC. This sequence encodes CASSSGTPQETQYF.

CDR3 bases: TGCGCCAGCAGCTTAGCTGACAGGGGTGGTGGATTTCCCCTCCACTTT. Its protein is CASSLADRGGGFPLHF. J is TRBJ1-6 and V is TRBV5-1, with 8 bases lining up with TRBD1. J was trimmed by 13 bases and V by 2 bases; bases with no gene match: 14. The CDR3 totals 16 residues. Looked up from germline, CDR1 is SGHRS and CDR2 is YFSETQ.

CDR3 in amino acids: CASSTGVYGYTF. The CDR3 bases are TGTGCCAGCAGCACGGGAGTCTATGGCTACACCTTC. The chain carries TRBV7-9 and TRBJ1-2; D not resolved. The germline V gene encodes CDR1 SEHNR and CDR2 FQNEAQ (reference sequence). Deletions cut 5 bases from V and 4 bases from J, with 8 bases between. The CDR3 totals 12 residues.

CDR3 sequence reads: CATSDGPQIPDRPSYEQYV. The CDR3 nucleotides read TGTGCCACCAGTGATGGTCCGCAAATACCGGACAGGCCTTCCTACGAGCAGTACGTC. The rearrangement joins TRBV24-1 to TRBJ2-7; TRBD1 matches 7 bases. V gave up 3 bases and J gave up 1 base; unmatched junction bases: 17. The CDR3 runs to 19 residues. Germline V gene data show CDR1 as KGHDR and CDR2 as SFDVKD.

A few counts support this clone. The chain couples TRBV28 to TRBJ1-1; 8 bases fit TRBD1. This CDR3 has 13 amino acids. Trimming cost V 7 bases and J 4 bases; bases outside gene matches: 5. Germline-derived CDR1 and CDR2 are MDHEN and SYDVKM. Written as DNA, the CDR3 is TGTGCCAGCACCCGGACAGGGATCACTGAAGCTTTCTTT. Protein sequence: CASTRTGITEAFF.

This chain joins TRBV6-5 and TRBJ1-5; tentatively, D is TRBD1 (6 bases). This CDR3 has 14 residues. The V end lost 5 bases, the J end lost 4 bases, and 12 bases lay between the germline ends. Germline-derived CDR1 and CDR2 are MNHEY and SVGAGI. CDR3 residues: CASSPRQVNQPQHF. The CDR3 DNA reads TGTGCCAGCAGTCCCCGACAGGTTAATCAGCCCCAGCATTTT.

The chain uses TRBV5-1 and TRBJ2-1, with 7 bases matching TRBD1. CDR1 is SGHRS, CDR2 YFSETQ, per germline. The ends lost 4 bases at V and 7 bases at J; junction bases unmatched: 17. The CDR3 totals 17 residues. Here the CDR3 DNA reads TGCGCCAGCAGCATAGCAAGACAGGGAGCAAGTGTGAATGAGCAGTTCTTC. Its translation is CASSIARQGASVNEQFF.

CDR3 loop: CASSRNPQGEDNQPQHF. The CDR3 DNA follows: TGCGCCAGCAGCCGCAATCCACAGGGTGAAGACAATCAGCCCCAGCATTTT. V gene TRBV5-1 combines with J gene TRBJ1-5; possible D gene TRBD1, 6 bases. The V gene lost 4 bases and the J gene lost 3 bases, with 20 bases spanning the gap. The CDR3 has 17 amino acids. Germline loops: CDR1 SGHRS, CDR2 YFSETQ.

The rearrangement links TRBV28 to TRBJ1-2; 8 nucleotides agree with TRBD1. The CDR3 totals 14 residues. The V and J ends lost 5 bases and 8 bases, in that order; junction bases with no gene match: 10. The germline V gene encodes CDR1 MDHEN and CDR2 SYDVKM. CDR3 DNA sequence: TGTGCCAGCAGTCCTTCAGGGGGCTCGGGGGGCTACACCTTC. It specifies CASSPSGGSGGYTF.

CDR3 loop: CATSDYLPDSINEQFF. Here the CDR3 DNA reads TGTGCCACCAGTGATTACCTCCCGGACAGCATCAATGAGCAGTTCTTC. The chain couples TRBV24-1 to TRBJ2-1; weak D call: TRBD1 (6 bases). The CDR3 is 16 amino acids. V was shortened by 2 bases and J by 6 bases, with 16 bases between the two germline ends. CDR1 is KGHDR and CDR2 is SFDVKD in the germline V gene.

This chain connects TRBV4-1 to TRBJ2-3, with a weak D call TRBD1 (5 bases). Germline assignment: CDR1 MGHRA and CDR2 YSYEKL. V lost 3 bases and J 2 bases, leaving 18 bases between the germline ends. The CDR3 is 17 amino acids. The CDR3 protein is CASSHQATVGATDTQYF. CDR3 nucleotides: TGCGCCAGCAGCCACCAGGCGACAGTAGGGGCCACAGATACGCAGTATTTT.

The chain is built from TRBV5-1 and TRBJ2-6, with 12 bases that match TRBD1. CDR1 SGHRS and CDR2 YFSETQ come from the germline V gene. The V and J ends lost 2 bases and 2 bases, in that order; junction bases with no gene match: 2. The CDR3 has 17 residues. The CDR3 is CASSFGTGGAGANVLTF. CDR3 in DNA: TGCGCCAGCAGCTTTGGGACAGGGGGCGCTGGGGCCAACGTCCTGACTTTC. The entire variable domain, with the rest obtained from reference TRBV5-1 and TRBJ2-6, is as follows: KAGVTQTPRYLIKTRGQQVTLSCSPISGHRSVSWYQQTPGQGLQFLFEYFSETQRNKGNFPGRFSGRQFSNSRSEMNVSTLELGDSALYLCASSFGTGGAGANVLTFGAGSRLTVL.

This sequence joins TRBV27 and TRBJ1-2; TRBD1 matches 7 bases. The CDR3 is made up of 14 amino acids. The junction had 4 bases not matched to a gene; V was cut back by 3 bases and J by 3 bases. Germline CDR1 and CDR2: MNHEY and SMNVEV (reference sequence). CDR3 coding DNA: TGTGCCAGCAGTTTCCGACAGGGCTACTATGGCTACACCTTC. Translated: CASSFRQGYYGYTF.

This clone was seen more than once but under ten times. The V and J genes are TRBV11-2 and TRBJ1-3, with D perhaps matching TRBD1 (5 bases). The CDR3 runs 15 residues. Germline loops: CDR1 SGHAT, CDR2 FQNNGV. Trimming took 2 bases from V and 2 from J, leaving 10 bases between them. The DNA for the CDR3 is TGTGCCAGCAGCTTAACGGGACCCCCTGGAAACACCATATATTTT. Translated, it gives CASSLTGPPGNTIYF. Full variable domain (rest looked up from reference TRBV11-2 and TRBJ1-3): EAGVAQSPRYKIIEKRQSVAFWCNPISGHATLYWYQQILGQGPKLLIQFQNNGVVDDSQLPKDRFSAERLKGVDSTLKIQPAKLEDSAVYLCASSLTGPPGNTIYFGEGSWLTVV.

The CDR3 DNA reads TGTGCCACCAGTGATTTGCGGGGTGCTAGCGGCCAAGAGACCCAGTACTTC. Residues: CATSDLRGASGQETQYF. This chain links TRBV24-1 with TRBJ2-5; TRBD2 matches 7 bases. Per the germline V gene, CDR1 is KGHDR and CDR2 is SFDVKD. V gave up 0 bases and J gave up 1 base; unmatched junction bases: 7. The CDR3 totals 17 residues.

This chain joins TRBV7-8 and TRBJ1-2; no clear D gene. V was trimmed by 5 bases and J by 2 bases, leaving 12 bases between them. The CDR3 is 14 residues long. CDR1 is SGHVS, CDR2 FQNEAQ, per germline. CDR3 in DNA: TGTGCCAGCAGCCTTCAAGGGCAGAACTATGGCTACACCTTC. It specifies CASSLQGQNYGYTF.

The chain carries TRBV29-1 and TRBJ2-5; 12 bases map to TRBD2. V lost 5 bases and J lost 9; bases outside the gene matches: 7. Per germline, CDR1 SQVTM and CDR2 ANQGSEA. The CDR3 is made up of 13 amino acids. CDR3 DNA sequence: TGCAGCGTTTACACTAGCGGGGGGTCCCCCCAGTACTTC. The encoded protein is CSVYTSGGSPQYF.